Reported below is one T cell receptor beta chain. The antigen is unknown. This CDR3 region has 14 residues. Per the germline V gene, CDR1 is SGHVS and CDR2 is FNYEAQ. The ends lost 4 bases at V and 5 bases at J; junction bases unmatched: 7. This table comes from immunoSEQ multiplex PCR, and its TCRdb copy is limited to in-frame clones, with some not included. The repertoire includes 10,000 to 13,000 clones, 55% to 80% of them detected once, and roughly 9.2% sits in the top ten. These data originate in a study of tumor-infiltrating lymphocytes in localized non-small cell lung cancer. Study results and limitations: Tumor T-cell fraction was not associated with recurrence-free survival. IM1 and IM2 tumors showed no difference in T-cell fraction. Only some patients had TCR sequencing, depending on available tissue. Tumors had more T cell infiltration than uninvolved lung, per TCRbeta sequencing and CD3 counts.

The source of this sequence is a human donor with non-small cell lung cancer. The sequenced material came from lung tumor tissue. The chain is built from TRBV7-6 and TRBJ2-7, with TRBD2 matching over 8 bases. The CDR3 region has the DNA TGTGCCAGCAGCTCCCTGGGACTAGTACACGAGCAGTACTTC. Protein product: CASSSLGLVHEQYF.